A selection of T cell receptor beta chains follows, all from one sample in a study of control samples from healthy donors and cancer patients. Libraries were prepared by immunoSEQ multiplex PCR; TCRdb keeps only in-frame clonotypes and omits some of them. Altogether over 100,000 clones are present, about 92% being singletons, with the ten largest covering around 2.1%. The sequenced sample was blood. These receptors all come from a woman between 45 and 65 years old in good health. The CDR3 runs from the conserved cysteine through the conserved F or W. A D gene is named only where the DNA matches it firmly. Size tells how often a clone was seen (once, few, many) or the class of an expanded clone, and some rows leave it out.

>-|TRBJ1-1|TRBV2|TRBD1
CASSERGVGRGDTEAFF
TGTGCCAGCAGTGAAAGGGGTGTTGGCAGGGGGGACACTGAAGCTTTCTTT
>few|TRBJ1-5|TRBV27|-
CASSLGRGGGQPQHF
TGTGCCAGCAGTTTGGGCAGGGGAGGGGGTCAGCCCCAGCATTTT
>-|TRBJ2-2|TRBV3-1/TRBV3-2|-
CASSGTRKDDTGELFF
TGTGCCAGCAGCGGGACGCGGAAGGACGACACCGGGGAGCTGTTTTTT
>-|TRBJ2-7|TRBV11-2|-
CASSSRGTYEQYF
TGTGCCAGCAGCTCCAGGGGAACCTACGAGCAGTACTTC
>-|TRBJ2-7|TRBV3-1/TRBV3-2|TRBD2
CASTSSGGPYEQYF
TGTGCCAGCACCTCGTCGGGGGGGCCCTACGAGCAGTACTTC
>-|TRBJ2-1|TRBV13|-
CASSLGRNYNEQFF
TGTGCCAGCAGCTTAGGTCGCAACTACAATGAGCAGTTCTTC
>-|TRBJ2-5|TRBV9|TRBD2
CASSSGPETGTSDRYQETQYF
TGTGCCAGCAGCTCTGGACCCGAAACGGGGACTAGCGACCGGTACCAAGAGACCCAGTACTTC
>-|TRBJ2-1|TRBV28|TRBD2
CASTASWGGPSDEQFF
TGTGCCAGCACTGCCTCTTGGGGAGGGCCGTCGGATGAGCAGTTCTTC
>-|TRBJ2-3|TRBV4-2|TRBD2
CASSQEFWTSGIADTQYF
TGTGCCAGCAGCCAAGAGTTTTGGACTAGCGGGATTGCAGATACGCAGTATTTT
>once|TRBJ1-6|TRBV28|-
CASSPRIYNSPLHF
TGTGCCAGCAGTCCCCGAATTTATAATTCACCCCTCCACTTT
>-|TRBJ2-7|TRBV11-2|-
CASSLVDSPGAEQYF
TGTGCCAGCAGCTTAGTTGACAGCCCTGGGGCCGAGCAGTACTTC
>-|TRBJ2-4|TRBV4-1|-
CASSQKLAEAKNIQYF
TGCGCCAGCAGCCAAAAACTAGCCGAAGCCAAAAACATTCAGTACTTC
>few|TRBJ1-1|TRBV2|-
CASTAGGAGVSAEAFF
TGTGCCAGCACCGCGGGGGGGGCCGGAGTGTCGGCTGAAGCTTTCTTT
>-|TRBJ1-1|TRBV6-1|-
CASSEIGGNTEAFF
TGTGCCAGCAGTGAAATTGGGGGAAACACTGAAGCTTTCTTT
>-|TRBJ2-6|TRBV28|-
CASGSLYSGANVLTF
TGTGCCAGCGGGAGCTTATACTCTGGGGCCAACGTCCTGACTTTC
>-|TRBJ1-1|TRBV25-1|-
CASSELRGRNTEAFF
TGTGCCAGCAGTGAATTAAGAGGGCGGAACACTGAAGCTTTCTTT
>-|TRBJ1-3|TRBV12-3/TRBV12-4|TRBD1
CASSWDSGNTIYF
TGTGCCAGCAGCTGGGACAGCGGAAACACCATATATTTT
>-|TRBJ1-6|TRBV5-4|TRBD1
CASSPTTGFNSPLHF
TGTGCCAGCAGCCCAACGACAGGGTTCAATTCACCCCTCCACTTT
>-|TRBJ1-2|TRBV5-6|-
CASSLAGLYGYTF
TGTGCCAGCAGCTTGGCAGGGCTCTATGGCTACACCTTC
>-|TRBJ1-1|TRBV6-5|-
CASSYVGRAFF
TGTGCCAGCAGTTACGTGGGGCGGGCTTTCTTT
>-|TRBJ2-7|TRBV28|-
CASSQTGTSYEQYF
TGTGCCAGCAGTCAAACAGGTACCTCCTACGAGCAGTACTTC
>-|TRBJ1-1|TRBV7-9|-
CASSPLVNTEAFF
TGTGCCAGCAGCCCTCTGGTCAACACTGAAGCTTTCTTT
>-|TRBJ1-1|TRBV13|-
CASSLPGQMNTEAFF
TGTGCCAGCAGCTTGCCCGGACAGATGAACACTGAAGCTTTCTTT
>-|TRBJ1-2|TRBV7-9|-
CASGRGAPYGYTF
TGTGCCAGCGGTCGGGGGGCCCCCTATGGCTACACCTTC
>-|TRBJ1-2|TRBV24-1|-
CATSDTGRGYTF
TGTGCCACCAGTGATACAGGGCGCGGCTACACCTTC
>once|TRBJ1-6|TRBV6-5|-
CASSEGLGSPLHF
TGTGCCAGCAGCGAGGGTTTGGGGTCACCCCTCCACTTT
>-|TRBJ1-5|TRBV6-5|-
CAGTEDRSSNQPQHF
TGTGCCGGCACCGAAGACAGGTCAAGCAATCAGCCCCAGCATTTT
>-|TRBJ1-1|TRBV6-5|TRBD1
CASRRTGDTEAFF
TGTGCCAGCAGACGGACAGGGGACACTGAAGCTTTCTTT
>-|TRBJ1-1|TRBV9|-
CASSPRTANTEAFF
TGTGCCAGCAGCCCACGGACGGCGAACACTGAAGCTTTCTTT
>-|TRBJ1-1|TRBV11-2|TRBD1
CASSLQGGLNTEAFF
TGTGCCAGCAGCTTACAGGGGGGATTGAACACTGAAGCTTTCTTT
>-|TRBJ2-1|TRBV7-8|TRBD2
CASSLSGRADEQFF
TGTGCCAGCAGCTTAAGCGGGAGGGCGGATGAGCAGTTCTTC
>-|TRBJ1-3|TRBV5-8|-
CASSLKTGNTIYF
TGTGCCAGCAGCTTGAAGACAGGAAACACCATATATTTT
>-|TRBJ2-1|TRBV29-1|TRBD1
CSVGQGSEQFF
TGCAGCGTAGGACAGGGGAGTGAGCAGTTCTTC
>-|TRBJ1-1|TRBV29-1|-
CSANANTEAFF
TGCAGCGCTAACGCGAACACTGAAGCTTTCTTT
>-|TRBJ1-6|TRBV11-2|-
CASSLGSGWSPLHF
TGTGCCAGCAGCTTAGGGTCAGGGTGGTCACCCCTCCACTTT
>-|TRBJ2-7|TRBV5-4|TRBD1
CASTNRDSYEQYF
TGTGCCAGCACCAACCGGGACAGCTACGAGCAGTACTTC
>-|TRBJ1-3|TRBV4-1|TRBD1
CASSQPGRRTGSGNTIYF
TGCGCCAGCAGCCAACCTGGACGCCGGACAGGTTCTGGAAACACCATATATTTT
>-|TRBJ2-7|TRBV28|TRBD1
CASRTGEATYEQYF
TGTGCCAGCAGGACAGGGGAAGCGACTTACGAGCAGTACTTC
>-|TRBJ2-1|TRBV11-2|TRBD2
CASSLRGLARGHEQFF
TGTGCCAGCAGCTTAAGGGGACTAGCGAGAGGTCATGAGCAGTTCTTC
>-|TRBJ1-5|TRBV2|TRBD1
CASSLQGAINQPQHF
TGTGCCAGCAGTTTACAGGGGGCAATCAATCAGCCCCAGCATTTT
>-|TRBJ2-5|TRBV5-1|TRBD2
CASSLGGRGEETQYF
TGCGCCAGCAGCTTGGGCGGGCGGGGGGAAGAGACCCAGTACTTC